This paragraph covers one T cell receptor beta chain sequence. What it binds is unknown. This CDR3 is also generated by other DNA sequences in the sample. The authors ran the assay at deep level. Method: immunoSEQ multiplex PCR; TCRdb's copy keeps in-frame clones and lacks some. The data hold approximately 2.4 million clones, with under 97% observed a single time. The CDR3 is 14 amino acids. Germline V lookup: CDR1 SGHRS, CDR2 YFSETQ. Trimming shortened V by 0 bases and J by 2 bases, and 8 bases separated the two germline ends. The data are from a study of shared clonotypes between healthy human individuals. General study points: Clonotypes not shared had lower generation probabilities than those common to all four donors.

The receptor was isolated from a man between 18 and 35 years old in good health. The chain joins TRBV5-1 to TRBJ1-1, with no clear D. Input material: naive CD4+ T cells sorted from blood. Subset: CD45RA+ positively selected. For the CDR3, the DNA is TGCGCCAGCAGCTTGGGCGACAAAAACACTGAAGCTTTCTTT. This sequence encodes CASSLGDKNTEAFF.